A selection of T cell receptor beta chains follows, all from one sample in a study of vaccination and CD4 T cells after COVID-19. Using its own MiXCR run on the PCR reads, TCRdb lists one record per CDR3 protein. The sample holds 520 or so distinct CDR3 sequences, approximately 9.9% seen once. Their antigens are not known. Sequencing input: CD4+ T cells from blood, cultured in vitro. All receptors come from a human donor in good health. Each CDR3 is given with its conserved first and last residue. The D gene is left open where the match is weak. Clone size appears in some rows only: once, few, many, or a class for an expanded clone.

D	J	size	V	CDR3	DNA
NA	TRBJ1-2	large	TRBV10-1	CASSDWGANYGYTF	TGCGCCAGCAGTGATTGGGGGGCTAACTATGGCTACACCTTC
TRBD1	TRBJ1-4	large	TRBV20-1	CSLGQENEKLFF	TGCAGTCTCGGACAGGAGAATGAAAAACTGTTTTTT
NA	TRBJ2-7	few	TRBV30	CARERGDRVYEQYF	TGTGCCCGGGAGAGGGGGGACAGAGTCTACGAGCAGTACTTC
TRBD1	TRBJ1-1	large	TRBV20-1	CSARVRGQENTEAFF	TGCAGTGCTAGAGTTAGGGGGCAGGAGAACACTGAAGCTTTCTTT
NA	TRBJ2-5	few	TRBV5-4	CASSSDLKTPRETQYF	TGTGCCAGCAGCTCAGACTTAAAGACCCCCAGGGAGACCCAGTACTTC
TRBD1	TRBJ1-2	large	TRBV2	CASSEAGTGDGYTF	TGTGCCAGCAGTGAAGCAGGGACAGGGGATGGCTACACCTTC
NA	TRBJ2-7	NA	TRBV5-6	CASSLYGGGGQYF	TGTGCCAGCAGCCTGTATGGGGGGGGCGGGCAGTACTTC
NA	TRBJ2-3	few	TRBV18	CASSPKITDTQYF	TGTGCCAGCTCACCGAAGATAACAGATACGCAGTATTTT
NA	TRBJ1-6	large	TRBV6-1	CASGLSTPVYF	TGTGCCAGCGGCCTCTCGACCCCGGTATACTTT